One sample yielded the 18 T cell receptor beta chains listed below, sequenced in a study of regulatory T cells in long-lasting Graves disease. Indicated time point: newly diagnosed GD, antithyroid drugs for less than 3 months. RNA extracted from PBMCs served as the sequencing template. For TCR beta, libraries came from iRepertoire HTBI primers and Arm-PCR of CDR3 regions. From the multiplex PCR reads, TCRdb called clonotypes with MiXCR, one entry per CDR3 protein. Found here are 400,000 to 500,000 distinct CDR3 sequences, over 15% of them singletons; the top ten hold around a quarter. This sample also appeared in a second study, on T cells in Graves' hyperthyroidism and ophthalmopathy.

The sample consisted of peripheral blood mononuclear cells (PBMCs), taken at new diagnosis, from a patient treated with antithyroid drugs. These receptor sequences come from a woman younger than 30 with Graves disease.

This clonotype has ten or more counts. The chain carries TRBV30 and TRBJ2-1; D is unresolved. The V gene lost 0 bases and the J gene lost 10 bases, with 7 bases spanning the gap. Germline values: CDR1 GTSNPN, CDR2 SVGIG (reference sequence). The CDR3 sequence is 11 residues long. CDR3 in amino acids: CAWSVRLEQFF. Written as DNA, the CDR3 is TGTGCCTGGAGTGTACGGTTGGAGCAGTTCTTC.

This clonotype was recorded many times. The chain links TRBV6-2 or TRBV6-3 to TRBJ2-5; a weak D match, TRBD1 (6 bases). The CDR3 sequence is 12 residues long. Trimming removed 10 bases at V and 4 bases at J, with 13 bases between. Germline V CDR1 and CDR2: MNHEY, SVGEGT. CDR3 amino acids: CAIAGDGETQYF. For the CDR3, the DNA is TGTGCCATCGCAGGGGATGGAGAGACCCAGTACTTC.

This clonotype was detected many times. V gene TRBV28 combines with J gene TRBJ1-1; possibly TRBD1 for D (6 bases). CDR1 MDHEN and CDR2 SYDVKM come from the germline V gene. The CDR3 is 15 amino acids. V was shortened by 8 bases and J by 0 bases, with 16 bases between the two germline ends. The CDR3 sequence is CASPPVGAMNTEAFF. The CDR3, as DNA: TGTGCCAGCCCCCCGGTGGGGGCTATGAACACTGAAGCTTTCTTT. The variable domain in full, completed from reference TRBV28 and TRBJ1-1, reads DVKVTQSSRYLVKRTGEKVFLECVQDMDHENMFWYRQDPGLGLRLIYFSYDVKMKEKGDIPEGYSVSREKKERFSLILESASTNQTSMYLCASPPVGAMNTEAFFGQGTRLTVV.

The chain joins TRBV5-1 to TRBJ1-4; D might be TRBD1 (5 bases). CDR3 size: 16 residues. Germline values: CDR1 SGHRS, CDR2 YFSETQ. The V end was cut by 4 bases, the J end by 0 bases, with 13 bases between. The CDR3 bases are TGCGCCAGCAGCATCACGGTGGGGGCAACTAATGAAAAACTGTTTTTT. Its translation is CASSITVGATNEKLFF.

This clonotype came up many times. The chain combines TRBV20-1 with TRBJ2-7; possibly TRBD1 for D (5 bases). This CDR3 is 14 amino acids long. The ends were cut back, 6 bases at V and 4 bases at J, with 19 bases in the middle. CDR1 DFQATT and CDR2 SNEGSKA come from the germline V gene (reference sequence). The CDR3 protein is CSATTPGIGYEQYF. The DNA of the CDR3 is TGCAGTGCAACCACCCCAGGGATCGGGTACGAGCAGTACTTC.

This clonotype was observed at least ten times. The genes are TRBV3-1 and TRBJ2-3, with TRBD2 matching 10 bases. After removal of 4 bases from V and 2 bases from J, the junction contained 12 bases not matched to a gene. The CDR3 length is 18 residues. CDR1 is LGHDT and CDR2 is YNNKEL in the germline V gene (reference sequence). The CDR3 loop reads CASSPYWSTSGTTDTQYF. The CDR3 DNA is TGTGCCAGCAGCCCTTACTGGAGCACTAGCGGGACCACAGATACGCAGTATTTT.

This clonotype showed up many times. The chain uses TRBV12-3 or TRBV12-4 and TRBJ2-2; the D gene could be TRBD1 or TRBD2 (5 bases each). There are 15 residues in the CDR3. With 3 bases removed from V and 5 bases from J, the gap between germline ends came to 13 bases. The CDR3 here is CASSFLRGETGELFF. The CDR3, as DNA: TGTGCCAGCAGTTTTCTCCGGGGCGAAACCGGGGAGCTGTTTTTT.

The rearrangement links TRBV5-5 to TRBJ2-5, with D possibly TRBD1 on 5 matching bases. The CDR3 is 12 residues long. The V and J ends lost 4 bases and 7 bases respectively, with 11 bases between them. Per the germline V gene, CDR1 is SGHKS and CDR2 is YYEKEE (reference sequence). In nucleotides, the CDR3 is TGTGCCAGCAGCCCCTCTCAGGGGACCCAGTACTTC. Encoded protein: CASSPSQGTQYF.

This clonotype was picked up a small number of times. The chain couples TRBV30 to TRBJ2-4; 7 bases match TRBD1. The length of the CDR3 is 16 residues. The V segment lost 3 bases and the J segment 1 base; nucleotides outside the gene matches: 9. Germline CDR1 is GTSNPN and CDR2 is SVGIG (reference sequence). The CDR3, as DNA: TGTGCCTGGAGAAGACAGGGAGTTTCGGCCAAAAACATTCAGTACTTC. It is translated as CAWRRQGVSAKNIQYF. Combining the CDR3 with reference TRBV30 and TRBJ2-4 gives the whole variable domain SQTIHQWPATLVQPVGSPLSLECTVEGTSNPNLYWYRQAAGRGLQLLFYSVGIGQISSEVPQNLSASRPQDRQFILSSKKLLLSDSGFYLCAWRRQGVSAKNIQYFGAGTRLSVL.

This clonotype was recorded a few times. This sequence joins TRBV19 and TRBJ2-7; 11 nucleotides match TRBD2. With 6 bases clipped from V and 2 bases from J, the junction kept 6 bases outside the gene matches. This CDR3 spans 15 amino acids. The germline V gene has CDR1 LNHDA and CDR2 SQIVND (reference sequence). CDR3 in amino acids: CASRRTSGPAYEQYF. CDR3 DNA sequence: TGTGCCAGTAGAAGGACTAGCGGGCCGGCCTACGAGCAGTACTTC.

This clonotype was counted between two and nine times. J is TRBJ1-2 and V is TRBV20-1, with 10 bases that match TRBD1. CDR1 is DFQATT, CDR2 SNEGSKA, per germline (reference sequence). The junction had 5 bases not matched to a gene; V was cut back by 6 bases and J by 4 bases. The CDR3 has 13 residues. CDR3 DNA sequence: TGCAGTGCGTCCGGGACAGGGGTCTATGGCTACACCTTC. It encodes CSASGTGVYGYTF.

This clonotype was detected only a few times. One junction end disagrees with the germline gene, perhaps due to a read error. The J gene is TRBJ2-5, the V gene TRBV6-1; TRBD2 agrees at 8 bases. CDR1 is MNHNS and CDR2 is SASEGT in the germline V gene. This CDR3 has 15 amino acids. The CDR3 DNA is TGTGCCATCAGTACGGGACTAGTCATGTCGGAGACCCAGTACTTC. Protein sequence: CAISTGLVMSETQYF.

The chain links TRBV7-9 to TRBJ2-2; possibly TRBD1 for D (5 bases). CDR3 length: 13 amino acids. The V gene's germline CDR1 is SEHNR and CDR2 FQNEAQ (reference sequence). Trimming left V 5 bases short and J 6 bases short, with 10 bases between. In DNA, the CDR3 is TGTGCCAGCAGCAAACAGGCTCCCGGGGAGCTGTTTTTT. It is translated as CASSKQAPGELFF. Full variable domain (missing parts from reference TRBV7-9 and TRBJ2-2): DTGVSQNPRHKITKRGQNVTFRCDPISEHNRLYWYRQTLGQGPEFLTYFQNEAQLEKSRLLSDRFSAERPKGSFSTLEIQRTEQGDSAMYLCASSKQAPGELFFGEGSRLTVL.

This clonotype has at least ten counts. This sequence joins TRBV7-2 and TRBJ2-1; possible D gene TRBD2, 5 bases. This CDR3 spans 19 amino acids. The germline gives CDR1 SGHTA, CDR2 FQGNSA. V lost 3 bases and J lost 2, with 23 bases in between. DNA for the CDR3: TGTGCCAGCAGCTTCATATTTTTCGGGAACCCCACAGCCTACAATGAGCAGTTCTTC. Translated: CASSFIFFGNPTAYNEQFF.

On this clonotype itself: This could be a read error, since a much larger clone is one nucleotide away. J is TRBJ2-3 and V is TRBV2; 8 nucleotides line up with TRBD2. With the DNA end fitting TRBJ2-1 better, the J assignment may be wrong. The germline CDR1 and CDR2 sequences are SNHLY and FYNNEI. This CDR3 has 15 amino acids. For the CDR3, the DNA is TGTGCCAGCAGCAGAGGGACTAGGGCCATCCTGAAGCAGTTCTTC. Protein product: CASSRGTRAILKQFF.

This clonotype was counted at least ten times. CDR3 residues: CASSDEAGQPQHF. CDR3 bases: TGTGCCAGCAGTGATGAGGCAGGTCAGCCCCAGCATTTT. This chain uses TRBV6-4 with TRBJ1-5; D remains ambiguous. The V and J ends lost 3 bases and 6 bases respectively, with 9 bases between them. Per germline, CDR1 MRHNA and CDR2 SNTAGT. This CDR3 is 13 amino acids long.

This clonotype was recorded many times. The rearrangement joins TRBV28 to TRBJ2-5, with 12 bases aligning to TRBD2. CDR1 is MDHEN and CDR2 is SYDVKM in the germline V gene. The V and J ends lost 7 bases and 7 bases, in that order; junction bases with no gene match: 10. The CDR3 runs to 15 residues. For the CDR3, the DNA is TGTGCCAGCACCCCCGCTAGCGGGAGGGCATGGACCCAGTACTTC. This codes for CASTPASGRAWTQYF.

This clonotype has ten or more counts. V usage is TRBV12-3 or TRBV12-4 and J usage is TRBJ2-7; 12 positions agree with TRBD1. The CDR3 contains 13 residues. V was clipped by 7 bases and J by 7 bases; unmatched bases: 5. DNA for the CDR3: TGTGCCAGCACGGGACAGGGGGCTTATGAGCAGTACTTC. Its translation: CASTGQGAYEQYF.